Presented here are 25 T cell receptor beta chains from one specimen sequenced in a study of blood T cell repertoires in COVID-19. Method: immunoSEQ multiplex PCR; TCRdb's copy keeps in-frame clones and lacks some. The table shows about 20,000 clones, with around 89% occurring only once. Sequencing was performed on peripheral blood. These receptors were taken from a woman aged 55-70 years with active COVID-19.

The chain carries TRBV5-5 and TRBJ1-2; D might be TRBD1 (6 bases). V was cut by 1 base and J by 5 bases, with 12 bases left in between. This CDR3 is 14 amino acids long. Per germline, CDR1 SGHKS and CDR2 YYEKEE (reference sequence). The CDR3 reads CASSLRDTEYGYTF. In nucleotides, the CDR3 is TGTGCCAGCAGCTTGAGGGACACGGAATATGGCTACACCTTC.

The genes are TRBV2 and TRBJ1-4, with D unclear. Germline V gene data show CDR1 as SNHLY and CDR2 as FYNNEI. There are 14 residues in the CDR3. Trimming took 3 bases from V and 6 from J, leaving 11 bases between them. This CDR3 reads CASSDGLRDEKLFF. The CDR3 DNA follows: TGTGCCAGCAGTGACGGTCTCCGAGATGAAAAACTGTTTTTT.

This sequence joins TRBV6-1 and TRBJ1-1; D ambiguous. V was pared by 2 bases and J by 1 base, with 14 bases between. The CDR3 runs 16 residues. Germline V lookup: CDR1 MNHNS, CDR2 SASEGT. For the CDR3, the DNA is TGTGCCAGCAGTGAACTAGGCAACTTAAAGAACACTGAAGCTTTCTTT. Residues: CASSELGNLKNTEAFF.

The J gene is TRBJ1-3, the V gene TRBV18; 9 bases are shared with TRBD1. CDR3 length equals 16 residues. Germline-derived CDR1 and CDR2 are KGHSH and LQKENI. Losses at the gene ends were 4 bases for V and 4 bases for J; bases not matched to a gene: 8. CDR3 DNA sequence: TGTGCCAGCTCACTTAAACAGGGGGCGTCGGGAAACACCATATATTTT. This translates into CASSLKQGASGNTIYF. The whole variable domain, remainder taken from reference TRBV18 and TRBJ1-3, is NAGVMQNPRHLVRRRGQEARLRCSPMKGHSHVYWYRQLPEEGLKFMVYLQKENIIDESGMPKERFSAEFPKEGPSILRIQQVVRGDSAAYFCASSLKQGASGNTIYFGEGSWLTVV.

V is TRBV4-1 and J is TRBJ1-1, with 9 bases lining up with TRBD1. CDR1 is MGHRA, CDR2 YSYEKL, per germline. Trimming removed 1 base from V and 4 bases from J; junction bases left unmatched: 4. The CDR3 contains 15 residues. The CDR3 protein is CASSQGDRDGTEAFF. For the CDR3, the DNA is TGCGCCAGCAGCCAAGGGGACAGGGATGGCACTGAAGCTTTCTTT.

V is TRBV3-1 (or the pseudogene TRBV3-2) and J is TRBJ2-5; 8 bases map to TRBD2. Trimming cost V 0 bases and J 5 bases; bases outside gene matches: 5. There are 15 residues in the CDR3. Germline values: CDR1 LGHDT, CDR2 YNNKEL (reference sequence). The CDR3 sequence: CASSQERGAGETQYF. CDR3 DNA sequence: TGTGCCAGCAGCCAAGAGCGGGGGGCGGGGGAGACCCAGTACTTC.

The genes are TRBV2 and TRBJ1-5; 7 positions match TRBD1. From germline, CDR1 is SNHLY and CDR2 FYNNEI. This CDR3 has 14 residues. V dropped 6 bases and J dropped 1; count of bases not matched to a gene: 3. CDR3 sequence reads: CASRTGLSNQPQHF. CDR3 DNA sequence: TGTGCCAGCAGGACAGGGCTAAGCAATCAGCCCCAGCATTTT. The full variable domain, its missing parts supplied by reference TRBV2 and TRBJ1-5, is EPEVTQTPSHQVTQMGQEVILRCVPISNHLYFYWYRQILGQKVEFLVSFYNNEISEKSEIFDDQFSVERPDGSNFTLKIRSTKLEDSAMYFCASRTGLSNQPQHFGDGTRLSIL.

The CDR3 loop is CASRPTGGGDTQYF. The CDR3 region has the DNA TGTGCCAGCAGACCGACAGGGGGCGGGGATACGCAGTATTTT. This rearrangement joins TRBV7-3 to TRBJ2-3, with 10 bases that match TRBD1. The CDR3 is made up of 14 amino acids. Germline loops: CDR1 SGHTA, CDR2 FQGTGA. The V gene end was trimmed by 6 bases and the J gene end by 6 bases; junction bases not matched to a gene: 6.

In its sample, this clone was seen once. The CDR3 spells CATYTGSGNTIYF. CDR3 DNA: TGTGCCACCTACACAGGGTCTGGAAACACCATATATTTT. This chain connects TRBV25-1 to TRBJ1-3, with D maybe TRBD1 (6 bases). This CDR3 contains 13 residues. V was trimmed by 10 bases and J by 1 base, leaving 11 bases between them. Germline V gives CDR1 MGHDK, CDR2 SYGVNS.

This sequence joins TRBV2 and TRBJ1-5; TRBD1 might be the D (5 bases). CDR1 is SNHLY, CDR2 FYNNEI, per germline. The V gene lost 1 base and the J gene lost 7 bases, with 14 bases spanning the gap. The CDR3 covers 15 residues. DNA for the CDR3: TGTGCCAGCAGTGAAGGGACCGGGGGTGAGCAGCCCCAGCATTTT. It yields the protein CASSEGTGGEQPQHF. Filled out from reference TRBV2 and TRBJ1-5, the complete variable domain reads EPEVTQTPSHQVTQMGQEVILRCVPISNHLYFYWYRQILGQKVEFLVSFYNNEISEKSEIFDDQFSVERPDGSNFTLKIRSTKLEDSAMYFCASSEGTGGEQPQHFGDGTRLSIL.

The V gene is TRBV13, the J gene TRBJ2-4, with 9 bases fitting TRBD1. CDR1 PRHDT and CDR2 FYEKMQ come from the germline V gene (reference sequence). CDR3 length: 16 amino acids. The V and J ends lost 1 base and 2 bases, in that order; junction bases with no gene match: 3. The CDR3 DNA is TGTGCCAGCAGCTTAGAGGGACAGGGTCCCAAAAACATTCAGTACTTC. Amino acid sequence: CASSLEGQGPKNIQYF.

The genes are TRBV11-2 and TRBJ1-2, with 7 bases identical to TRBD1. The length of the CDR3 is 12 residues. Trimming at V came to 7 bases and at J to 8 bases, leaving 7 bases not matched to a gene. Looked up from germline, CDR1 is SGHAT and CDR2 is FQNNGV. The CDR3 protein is CASTQGVEGYTF. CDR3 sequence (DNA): TGTGCCAGCACCCAGGGGGTGGAAGGCTACACCTTC.

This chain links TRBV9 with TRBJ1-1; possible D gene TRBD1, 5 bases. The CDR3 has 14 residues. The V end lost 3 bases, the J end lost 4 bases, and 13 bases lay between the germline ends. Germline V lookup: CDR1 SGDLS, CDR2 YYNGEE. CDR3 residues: CASSAPGRGTEAFF. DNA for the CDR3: TGTGCCAGCAGCGCCCCAGGGAGGGGCACTGAAGCTTTCTTT.

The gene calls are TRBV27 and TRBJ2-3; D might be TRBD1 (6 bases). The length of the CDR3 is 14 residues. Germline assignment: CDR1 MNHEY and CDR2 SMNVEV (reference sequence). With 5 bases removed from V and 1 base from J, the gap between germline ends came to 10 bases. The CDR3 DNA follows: TGTGCCAGCAGTCACAGGGTTCGCACAGATACGCAGTATTTT. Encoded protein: CASSHRVRTDTQYF.

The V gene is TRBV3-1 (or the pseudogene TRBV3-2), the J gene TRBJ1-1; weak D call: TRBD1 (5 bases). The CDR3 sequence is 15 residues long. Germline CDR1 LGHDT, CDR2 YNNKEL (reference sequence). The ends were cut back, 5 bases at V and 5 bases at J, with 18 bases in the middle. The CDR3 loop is CASSEAQGAGTEAFF. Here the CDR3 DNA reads TGTGCCAGCAGCGAAGCTCAGGGTGCAGGGACTGAAGCTTTCTTT.

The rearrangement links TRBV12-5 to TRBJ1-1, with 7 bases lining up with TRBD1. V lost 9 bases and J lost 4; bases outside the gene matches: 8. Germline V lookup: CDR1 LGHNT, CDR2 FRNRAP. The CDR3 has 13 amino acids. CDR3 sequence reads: CASSTGLITEAFF. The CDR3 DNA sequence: TGTGCTAGCTCGACAGGGCTAATCACTGAAGCTTTCTTT. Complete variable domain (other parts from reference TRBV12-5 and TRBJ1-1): DARVTQTPRHKVTEMGQEVTMRCQPILGHNTVFWYRQTMMQGLELLAYFRNRAPLDDSGMPKDRFSAEMPDATLATLKIQPSEPRDSAVYFCASSTGLITEAFFGQGTRLTVV.

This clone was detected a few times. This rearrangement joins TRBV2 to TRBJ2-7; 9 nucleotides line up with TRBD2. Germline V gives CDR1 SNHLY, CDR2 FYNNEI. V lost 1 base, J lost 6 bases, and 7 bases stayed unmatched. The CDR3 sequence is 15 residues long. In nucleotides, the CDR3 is TGTGCCAGCAGTGAAGTTTCTAGCGGGGTGGGCGAGCAGTACTTC. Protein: CASSEVSSGVGEQYF. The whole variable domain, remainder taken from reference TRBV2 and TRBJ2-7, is EPEVTQTPSHQVTQMGQEVILRCVPISNHLYFYWYRQILGQKVEFLVSFYNNEISEKSEIFDDQFSVERPDGSNFTLKIRSTKLEDSAMYFCASSEVSSGVGEQYFGPGTRLTVT.

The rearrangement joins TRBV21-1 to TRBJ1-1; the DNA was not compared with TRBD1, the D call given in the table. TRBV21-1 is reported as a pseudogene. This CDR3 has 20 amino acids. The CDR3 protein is CASSNLPGSRGLGRNTEAFF. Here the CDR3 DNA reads TGTGCCAGCAGCAACTTACCTGGTAGCAGGGGGCTAGGAAGGAACACTGAAGCTTTCTTT.

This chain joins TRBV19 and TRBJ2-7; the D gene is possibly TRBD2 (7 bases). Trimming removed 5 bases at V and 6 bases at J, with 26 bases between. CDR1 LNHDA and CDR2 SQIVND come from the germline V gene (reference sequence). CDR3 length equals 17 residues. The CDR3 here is CASSLAFFGGGRGEQYF. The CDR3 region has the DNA TGTGCCAGTAGTCTGGCGTTTTTCGGCGGGGGCCGAGGCGAGCAGTACTTC. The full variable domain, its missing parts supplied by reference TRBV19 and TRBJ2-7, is DGGITQSPKYLFRKEGQNVTLSCEQNLNHDAMYWYRQDPGQGLRLIYYSQIVNDFQKGDIAEGYSVSREKKESFPLTVTSAQKNPTAFYLCASSLAFFGGGRGEQYFGPGTRLTVT.

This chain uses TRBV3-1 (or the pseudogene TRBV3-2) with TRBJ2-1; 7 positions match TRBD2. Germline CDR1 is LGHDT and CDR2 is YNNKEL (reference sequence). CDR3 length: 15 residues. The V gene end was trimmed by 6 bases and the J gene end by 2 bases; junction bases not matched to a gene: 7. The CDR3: CASSPGAGTYNEQFF. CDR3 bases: TGTGCCAGCAGTCCAGGAGCGGGAACCTACAATGAGCAGTTCTTC.

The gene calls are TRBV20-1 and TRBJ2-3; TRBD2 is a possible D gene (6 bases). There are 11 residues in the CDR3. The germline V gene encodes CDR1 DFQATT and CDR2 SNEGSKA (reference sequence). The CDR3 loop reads CGWGDTDTQYF. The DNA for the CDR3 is TGCGGTTGGGGGGACACAGATACGCAGTATTTT.

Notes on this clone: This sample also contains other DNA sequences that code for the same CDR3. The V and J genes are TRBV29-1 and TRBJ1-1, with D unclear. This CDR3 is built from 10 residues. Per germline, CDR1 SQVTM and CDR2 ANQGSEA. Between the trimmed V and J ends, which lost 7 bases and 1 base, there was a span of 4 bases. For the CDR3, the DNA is TGCAGCGCACAGAACACTGAAGCTTTCTTT. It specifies CSAQNTEAFF.

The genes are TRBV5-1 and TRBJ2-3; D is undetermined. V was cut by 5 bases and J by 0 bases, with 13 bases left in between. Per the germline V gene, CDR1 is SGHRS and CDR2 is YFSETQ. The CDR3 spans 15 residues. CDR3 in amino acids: CASRPDPRSTDTQYF. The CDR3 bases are TGCGCCAGCAGGCCCGACCCGAGGAGCACAGATACGCAGTATTTT.

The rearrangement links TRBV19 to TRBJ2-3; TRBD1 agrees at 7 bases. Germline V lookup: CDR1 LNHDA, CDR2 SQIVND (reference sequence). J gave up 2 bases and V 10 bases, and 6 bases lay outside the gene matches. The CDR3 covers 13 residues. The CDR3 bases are TGTGCCACCGAGACAGGGAACACAGATACGCAGTATTTT. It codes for CATETGNTDTQYF.

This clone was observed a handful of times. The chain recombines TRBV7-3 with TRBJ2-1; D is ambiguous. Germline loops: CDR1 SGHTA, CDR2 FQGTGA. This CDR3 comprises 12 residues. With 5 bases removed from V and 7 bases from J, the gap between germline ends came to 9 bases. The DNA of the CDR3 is TGTGCCAGCAGCCCCGGGTCGAATGAGCAGTTCTTC. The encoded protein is CASSPGSNEQFF.